This T cell receptor (beta chain) was documented in a study of human T cells and chemical hapten exposure (dated by TCRdb to about 2021). Notes on the research overall: For sensitization, 2% DPC in acetone was applied to an approximately 2 cm by approximately 2 cm area of upper inner arm skin. Weekly therapeutic DPC doses were additionally applied to the scalp of patients throughout the roughly 26-week study period. Patch testing was performed on the upper back with Finn chambers containing 0.01% DPC, and the patch tests were scored after 6 days according to International Contact Dermatitis Research Group standards. Most of the patients in the cohort were female, and the cohort covered alopecia areata with under or over 50% scalp involvement, alopecia totalis and alopecia universalis. Libraries were pooled for sequencing, and per-sample TCR yields varied mainly because of small differences in library volumes within the pool. This study followed changes in the peripheral blood TCR repertoire in vivo during primary and secondary sensitization of alopecia patients to the hapten diphenylcyclopropenone (DPC). Blood was sampled from patients pre-sensitization (week 0) and at 2, 6 and about 24 weeks after DPC sensitization. Around 29 alopecia patients provided blood for TCR sequencing at one to four time points (pre-sensitization, 2, 6 and 24 weeks). General findings and caveats noted by the study authors: Because every patient had alopecia, a presumed autoimmune disease, the patients' immune response might differ from that of healthy individuals. Patch test score correlated positively with the number of PT1 expanded TCRs, reaching significance at thresholds 8, 16 and 32 but not at 4. Compared with pre-sensitization or healthy control sets, expanded TCRs formed significantly more large CDR3 similarity clusters, which is consistent with antigen-driven responses. No change with DPC sensitization was found in the number of TCRs above 1 in 1000 frequency, and no evidence of global repertoire structure alterations was found. After repeated subsampling, the strength of the expansion versus patch-test correlation and the threshold at which it became significant changed.

The CDR3 runs 19 amino acids, cysteine and phenylalanine included. Kept here is only the CDR3 DNA, which spans 57 bases and is read in frame from base 1. According to the germline V gene, CDR1 reads SGHTA and CDR2 reads FQGNSA. V lost 1 base and J lost 4 bases, and the count of bases not matched to a germline gene is 14. The library was produced with RACE. Instrument on record: NextSeq 500. Library preparation attached unique molecular identifiers to individual cDNA molecules for quantitative, reproducible TCR counting. For every blood RNA sample, sequencing covered both the TCR alpha and TCR beta chains. Regarding the original processing steps: Samples had a median of approximately 96,000 TCRs, with a range from about 20,000 to 690,600. V, J and CDR3 annotation of the TCR reads was performed with the Decombinator software suite. For PS versus PT1 abundance plots, all samples were subsampled to the same number of TCRs (28,000). TCRs were defined as expanded if absent before sensitization and observed at least eight times at the 2-week time point. Starting from the raw public reads, TCRdb applied fastp trimming at Q25, assembled clones with MiXCR and retained in-frame beta chains. Rows are combined by CDR3 protein, so each entry shows the most common genes and DNA. The V and J calls were not made by the authors but by TCRdb's processing. Recorded for this sample are about 84,000 distinct CDR3 sequences; roughly a tenth of them occurred a single time. Together, the top ten hold approximately 3.7% of the sample.

The time point label corresponds to: patch test 3, about 24 weeks after DPC sensitization. Reading the label with the study, this specimen's treatment or condition is: therapeutic diphenylcyclopropenone sensitization with weekly scalp DPC. At each patch-test visit, blood was drawn before the patch test was applied. Patients were considered eligible if aged 18 to 70, diagnosed with alopecia and deemed suitable for DPC therapy, and patients were excluded if pregnant. Total RNA was extracted from unfractionated whole blood collected in Tempus Blood RNA tubes. This clonotype was found many times. Its antigen target is currently unknown. Per-base qualities were not stored, and no clone one base away is much larger.

The receptor chain draws on TRBV7-2 and TRBJ2-3, with 10 bases matching TRBD2. The clonotype comes from a woman between 50 and 59 years old with alopecia areata. Some clones in this sample may be carry-over from other donors' samples. Here the sequenced sample was whole blood, taken in connection with sensitization to the hapten diphenylcyclopropenone (DPC). The CDR3 loop reads CASSLVGASGSPIADTQYF. At the DNA level, the sequence is TGTGCCAGCAGCTTAGTCGGCGCTAGCGGGAGCCCCATTGCAGATACGCAGTATTTT.